This T cell receptor (beta chain) was sequenced for a study of beta chain features in type 1 diabetes. Study-wide results and caveats: Researchers caution that PCR might favor shorter templates, equally among patients and controls. Moderately but significantly shorter TCRB CDR3s were found in Type 1 diabetes patients in all four CD4+ subsets.

The germline V gene encodes CDR1 MDHEN and CDR2 SYDVKM. The junction had 10 bases not matched to a gene; V was cut back by 7 bases and J by 4 bases. CDR3 length equals 14 residues. This clone was seen a handful of times. The antigen remains undetermined. As every portion of the isolated RNA was reverse transcribed, the sequencing read expressed TCRB transcripts. The table came from immunoSEQ multiplex PCR; TCRdb's copy has only in-frame clones and leaves some out. Here the sample spans about 340,000 clones, roughly a tenth being singletons. Material: central memory CD4+ T cells from blood. The chain is built from TRBV28 and TRBJ2-7, with 7 bases lining up with TRBD1. The clonotype was recovered from a man under 40 with type 1 diabetes. CDR3 sequence: CASNPPGQPYEQYF. CDR3 DNA sequence: TGTGCCAGCAACCCGCCGGGACAGCCATACGAGCAGTACTTC.